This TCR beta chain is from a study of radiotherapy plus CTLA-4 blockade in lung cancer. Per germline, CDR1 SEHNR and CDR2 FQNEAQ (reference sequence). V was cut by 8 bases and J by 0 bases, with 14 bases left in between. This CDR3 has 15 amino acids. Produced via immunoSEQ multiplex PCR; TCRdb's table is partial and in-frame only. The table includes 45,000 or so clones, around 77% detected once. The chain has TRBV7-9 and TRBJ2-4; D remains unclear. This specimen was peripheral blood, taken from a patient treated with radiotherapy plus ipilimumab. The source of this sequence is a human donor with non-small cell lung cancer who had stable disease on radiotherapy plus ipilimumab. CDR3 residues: CASQSEELAKNIQYF. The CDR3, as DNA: TGTGCCAGCCAGTCCGAGGAGCTAGCCAAAAACATTCAGTACTTC.